This TCR beta chain appears in the sequencing data of a study of T cell responses to AZD1222 COVID-19 vaccine. Across the whole study: Pooling of second doses given at about 4 or about 12 weeks was done. Findings and limits, study-wide: Donors were mostly white British, more females; clonal diversity possibly underestimated. There were repertoire samples only from the period after the peak T cell response. Among AZD1222 vaccinees, only six were seropositive at baseline.

Sequencing was performed with immunoSEQ multiplex PCR; in TCRdb, only in-frame clones are kept and a portion is missing. Of under 200,000 clones listed, roughly 88% are singletons. This CDR3 spans 12 amino acids. Between the trimmed V and J ends, which lost 3 bases and 10 bases, there was a span of 10 bases. CDR1 and CDR2 (germline): PRHDT, FYEKMQ (reference sequence). As to this clone: Antigen: not known.

The source material was peripheral blood, sampled on day 0 of AZD1222 vaccination. The source is an adult in good health. This chain links TRBV13 with TRBJ2-1; D is perhaps TRBD1 (6 bases). CDR3 nucleotides: TGTGCCAGCAGCTTTACTACAGGGGAGCAGTTCTTC. Translation gives CASSFTTGEQFF.